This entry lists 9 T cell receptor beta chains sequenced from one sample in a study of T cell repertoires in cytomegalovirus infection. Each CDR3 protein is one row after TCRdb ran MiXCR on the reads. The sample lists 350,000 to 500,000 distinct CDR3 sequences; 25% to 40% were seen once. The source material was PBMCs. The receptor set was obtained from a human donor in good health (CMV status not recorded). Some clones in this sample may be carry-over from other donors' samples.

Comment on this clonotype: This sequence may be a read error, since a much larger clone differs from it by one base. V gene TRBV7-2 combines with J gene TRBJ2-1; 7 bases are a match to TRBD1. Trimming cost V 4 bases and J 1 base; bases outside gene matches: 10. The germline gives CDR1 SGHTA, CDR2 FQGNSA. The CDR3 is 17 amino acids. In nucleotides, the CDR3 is TGTGCCAGCAGCTGGCAAAAACAGGGGCGATCCTACAATGAGCAGTTCTTC. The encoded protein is CASSWQKQGRSYNEQFF.

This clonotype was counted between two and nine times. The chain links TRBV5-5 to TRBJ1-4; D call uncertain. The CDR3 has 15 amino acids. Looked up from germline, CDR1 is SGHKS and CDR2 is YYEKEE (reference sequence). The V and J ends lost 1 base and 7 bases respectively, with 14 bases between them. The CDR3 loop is CASSLSPFASEKLFF. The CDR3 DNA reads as TGTGCCAGCAGCTTGAGCCCCTTCGCGTCTGAAAAACTGTTTTTT.

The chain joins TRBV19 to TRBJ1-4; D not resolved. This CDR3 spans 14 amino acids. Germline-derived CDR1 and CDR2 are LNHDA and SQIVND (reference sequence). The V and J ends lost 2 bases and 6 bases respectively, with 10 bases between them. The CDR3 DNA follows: TGTGCCAGTAGTATATCCGGGAAGTATGAAAAACTGTTTTTT. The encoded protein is CASSISGKYEKLFF.

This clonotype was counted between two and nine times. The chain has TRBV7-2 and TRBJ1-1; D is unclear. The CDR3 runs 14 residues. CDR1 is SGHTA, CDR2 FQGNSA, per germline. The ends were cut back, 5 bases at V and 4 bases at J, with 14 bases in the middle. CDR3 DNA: TGTGCCAGCAGCACCCCCGGACGGGGCACTGAAGCTTTCTTT. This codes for CASSTPGRGTEAFF.

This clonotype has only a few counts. Here the CDR3 reads CSALSGAIYEQYF. CDR3 bases: TGCAGTGCTCTGAGCGGAGCCATCTACGAGCAGTACTTC. The chain combines TRBV20-1 with TRBJ2-7, with D perhaps matching TRBD2 (5 bases). Trimming left V 5 bases short and J 3 bases short, with 14 bases between. Per the germline V gene, CDR1 is DFQATT and CDR2 is SNEGSKA (reference sequence). This CDR3 is 13 amino acids long.

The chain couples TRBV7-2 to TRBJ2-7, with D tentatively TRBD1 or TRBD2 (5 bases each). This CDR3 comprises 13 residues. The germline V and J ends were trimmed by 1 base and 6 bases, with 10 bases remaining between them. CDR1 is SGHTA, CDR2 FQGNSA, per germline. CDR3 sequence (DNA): TGTGCCAGCAGCTTAGTCCGGGACGGCGAGCAGTACTTC. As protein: CASSLVRDGEQYF.

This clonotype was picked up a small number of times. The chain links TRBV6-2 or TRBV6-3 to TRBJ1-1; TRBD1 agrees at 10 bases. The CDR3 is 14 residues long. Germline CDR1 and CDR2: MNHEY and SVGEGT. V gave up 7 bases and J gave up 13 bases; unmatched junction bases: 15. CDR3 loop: CASTLRGGQGDDFF. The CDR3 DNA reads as TGTGCCAGCACCCTACGAGGAGGACAGGGGGATGATTTCTTT.

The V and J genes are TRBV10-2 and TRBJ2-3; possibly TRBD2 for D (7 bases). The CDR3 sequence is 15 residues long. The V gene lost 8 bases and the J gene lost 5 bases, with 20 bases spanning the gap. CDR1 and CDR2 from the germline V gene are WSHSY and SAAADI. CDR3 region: CASPPAGRGGDTQYF. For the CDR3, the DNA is TGCGCCAGCCCTCCAGCGGGGCGAGGGGGAGATACGCAGTATTTT.

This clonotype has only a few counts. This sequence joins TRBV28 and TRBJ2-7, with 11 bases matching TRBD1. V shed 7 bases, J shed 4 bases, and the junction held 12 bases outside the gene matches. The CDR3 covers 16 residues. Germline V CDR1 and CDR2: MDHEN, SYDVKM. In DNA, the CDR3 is TGTGCCAGCACCCTCTCGACCGGGACAGGGGGTTACGAGCAGTACTTC. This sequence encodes CASTLSTGTGGYEQYF.